The present entry profiles one T cell receptor beta chain with its context. The clone's antigen remains unknown. Base-call qualities are not available, and no considerably larger clone is one nucleotide away. The data belong to a study of T cell changes during pregnancy in multiple sclerosis (dated by TCRdb to the late 2010s). With regard to the full study: In women with multiple sclerosis, the researchers looked at how the T cell repertoire shifted as pregnancy progressed.

V is pruned by 7 bases and J by 6 bases, leaving 5 bases of the junction without a gene match. Per the germline V gene (reference sequence), LNHDA is the CDR1 and SQIVND is the CDR2. From cysteine to phenylalanine, the CDR3 is 14 amino acids long. This entry keeps only the CDR3 DNA: 42 bases, framed from base 1. The library came from the immunoSEQ multiplex PCR assay. Drawn from immuneACCESS, this table holds only the in-frame rearrangements with V and J called that TCRdb kept. Clones are partly lost; checked studies trace under half to an unresolved V gene and leave the rest unexplained. The sample table holds about 66,000 clones, of which 90% to 95% were seen once. The top ten constitute approximately 5.3% of the sample.

Rearrangement joined TRBV19 to TRBJ2-1; 11 central nucleotides agree with TRBD2. Sample: CD8+ T cells from peripheral blood mononuclear cells, taken before pregnancy. This sequence was found in a female donor with multiple sclerosis, enrolled in a pregnancy study. Here the CDR3 is given as CASNSGGGSNEQFF. The nucleotide sequence reads TGTGCCAGTAATAGCGGGGGGGGGAGCAATGAGCAGTTCTTC. Reference TRBV19 and TRBJ2-1 proteins supply the regions before and after the CDR3; the full variable domain is: DGGITQSPKYLFRKEGQNVTLSCEQNLNHDAMYWYRQDPGQGLRLIYYSQIVNDFQKGDIAEGYSVSREKKESFPLTVTSAQKNPTAFYLCASNSGGGSNEQFFGPGTRLTVL.